The T cell receptor beta chain under discussion was sequenced for a study of OX40 agonist ivuxolimab in advanced cancers. Study at large: The dose of intravenous ivuxolimab that patients received every 2 weeks ranged from 0.01 to 10 mg/kg. Two cutaneous melanoma patients and one hepatocellular carcinoma patient, three in all, had partial responses.

Data came from immunoSEQ multiplex PCR; TCRdb stores just in-frame clones and leaves some out. The sample includes 70,000 or so clones, roughly 89% of them seen just once. Patients with autoimmune history or systemic immunosuppression were excluded. The V and J ends lost 6 bases and 0 bases respectively, with 14 bases between them. The CDR3 has 15 amino acids. Germline V gene data show CDR1 as MNHEY and CDR2 as SVGAGI. The material sequenced was CD4+ or CD8+ T cells sorted from blood, taken in a trial of the OX40 agonist ivuxolimab. The rearrangement links TRBV6-5 to TRBJ1-1, with D unresolved. This sequence was found in an adult with an advanced solid tumor such as melanoma, head and neck, liver or kidney cancer. Here the CDR3 DNA reads TGTGCCAGCAGCAGACTACAGAACATGAACACTGAAGCTTTCTTT. This sequence encodes CASSRLQNMNTEAFF.